These 14 T cell receptor beta chains share one sample of origin, sequenced in a study of shared clonotypes between healthy human individuals. Profiling relied on immunoSEQ multiplex PCR, and the TCRdb table lists in-frame clones only, not all of them. The sample has around 2.3 million clones, 90% to 97% seen once. The sequencing sample was made of naive CD4+ T cells sorted from blood. Subset of the sample: CD45RA+ positively selected. The receptors originated from a man aged 18 to 30 in good health.

The chain employs TRBV29-1 and TRBJ1-1; D ambiguous. The ends were cut back, 3 bases at V and 6 bases at J, with 20 bases in the middle. The CDR3 is 15 amino acids. CDR1 SQVTM and CDR2 ANQGSEA come from the germline V gene. The CDR3 DNA reads as TGCAGCGTTGATTCGGTAGGGAAGGGTTTCCCTGAAGCTTTCTTT. Residues: CSVDSVGKGFPEAFF.

This clone has more than one count but fewer than ten. The chain joins TRBV2 to TRBJ1-3; D gene ambiguous. Per germline, CDR1 SNHLY and CDR2 FYNNEI. The CDR3 is made up of 14 amino acids. The V end lost 8 bases, the J end lost 3 bases, and 14 bases lay between the germline ends. The CDR3 is CASANPFRGNTIYF. In nucleotides, the CDR3 is TGTGCCAGCGCCAATCCCTTCCGTGGAAACACCATATATTTT.

The V call is TRBV6-1, the J call TRBJ1-1; no firm D call. The germline CDR1 and CDR2 sequences are MNHNS and SASEGT. V was shortened by 3 bases and J by 2 bases, with 19 bases between the two germline ends. The CDR3 totals 17 residues. The CDR3 protein is CASSDAPRAQINTEAFF. As DNA, the CDR3 is TGTGCCAGCAGTGATGCCCCTCGTGCTCAGATTAACACTGAAGCTTTCTTT.

The DNA for the CDR3 is TGTGCCAGCGCTCTAGCGGGGGGTCCCTCCTACGAGCAGTACTTC. Protein sequence: CASALAGGPSYEQYF. The rearrangement links TRBV7-3 to TRBJ2-7; 11 nucleotides match TRBD2. The germline V gene has CDR1 SGHTA and CDR2 FQGTGA. V shed 8 bases, J shed 0 bases, and the junction held 6 bases outside the gene matches. The CDR3 length is 15 residues.

This sequence joins TRBV7-2 and TRBJ2-5; either TRBD1 or TRBD2 may supply D (5 bases each). From germline, CDR1 is SGHTA and CDR2 FQGNSA. There are 13 residues in the CDR3. Trimming stripped 2 bases from V and 7 bases from J, with 11 bases between. The CDR3 loop is CASSLFRDGTQYF. In nucleotides, the CDR3 is TGTGCCAGCAGCTTATTCCGGGACGGGACCCAGTACTTC.

CDR3 sequence: CASSRGARSSYNEQFF. The CDR3, as DNA: TGCGCCAGCAGCCGGGGGGCGCGGAGCTCCTACAATGAGCAGTTCTTC. V is TRBV4-3 and J is TRBJ2-1; D is possibly TRBD1 or TRBD2 (6 bases each). Germline lookup yields CDR1 LGHNA and CDR2 YSLEER. CDR3 length equals 16 residues. The V and J ends lost 4 bases and 0 bases respectively, with 13 bases between them.

This clone was detected once. J is TRBJ2-7 and V is TRBV27; D unclear. The ends were cut back, 2 bases at V and 0 bases at J, with 11 bases in the middle. Germline V lookup: CDR1 MNHEY, CDR2 SMNVEV (reference sequence). This CDR3 has 15 amino acids. CDR3 nucleotides: TGTGCCAGCAGTTTAGTCCCAGGTGGCTCCTACGAGCAGTACTTC. It codes for CASSLVPGGSYEQYF.

The chain joins TRBV11-2 to TRBJ1-1; D is perhaps TRBD1 (6 bases). The CDR3 consists of 13 residues. Germline V gene data show CDR1 as SGHAT and CDR2 as FQNNGV. V was shortened by 7 bases and J by 5 bases, with 14 bases between the two germline ends. CDR3 sequence reads: CASNIRDNTEAFF. The CDR3 DNA follows: TGTGCCAGCAACATAAGGGACAATACTGAAGCTTTCTTT.

The chain employs TRBV7-9 and TRBJ2-7, with D hard to call. V was cut by 1 base and J by 1 base, with 11 bases left in between. The CDR3 is 15 amino acids. Germline V CDR1 and CDR2: SEHNR, FQNEAQ (reference sequence). The CDR3: CASSLEGLPSYEQYF. The CDR3 nucleotides read TGTGCCAGCAGCTTAGAGGGCCTACCTTCCTACGAGCAGTACTTC. Variable domain in full (rest from reference TRBV7-9 and TRBJ2-7): DTGVSQNPRHKITKRGQNVTFRCDPISEHNRLYWYRQTLGQGPEFLTYFQNEAQLEKSRLLSDRFSAERPKGSFSTLEIQRTEQGDSAMYLCASSLEGLPSYEQYFGPGTRLTVT.

The chain has TRBV7-9 and TRBJ1-1; D remains ambiguous. This CDR3 has 14 residues. Germline lookup yields CDR1 SEHNR and CDR2 FQNEAQ (reference sequence). The V end was cut by 3 bases, the J end by 7 bases, with 15 bases between. The CDR3, as DNA: TGTGCCAGCAGCTTGTTGGGAACAGATCTTGAAGCTTTCTTT. Encoded protein: CASSLLGTDLEAFF.

This rearrangement joins TRBV6-4 to TRBJ2-1; TRBD1 might be the D (6 bases). With 0 bases removed from V and 4 bases from J, the gap between germline ends came to 13 bases. Germline lookup yields CDR1 MRHNA and CDR2 SNTAGT. The CDR3 is made up of 16 amino acids. CDR3 bases: TGTGCCAGCAGTGACTCGTTTAGGGGGAATTACAATGAGCAGTTCTTC. Translating gives CASSDSFRGNYNEQFF.

The J gene is TRBJ2-5, the V gene TRBV5-1; 10 bases align to TRBD2. Germline CDR1 and CDR2: SGHRS and YFSETQ. This CDR3 comprises 15 residues. The V and J ends lost 0 bases and 5 bases, in that order; junction bases with no gene match: 4. CDR3 nucleotides: TGCGCCAGCAGCTTGGCGGGACTAGCGACGGAGACCCAGTACTTC. Its translation is CASSLAGLATETQYF.

V is TRBV29-1 and J is TRBJ1-1; 7 bases are shared with TRBD1. Trimming cost V 4 bases and J 5 bases; bases outside gene matches: 10. Germline V gene data show CDR1 as SQVTM and CDR2 as ANQGSEA. This CDR3 is built from 14 residues. CDR3 nucleotide sequence: TGCAGCGTTGTCCTGCAGGGGGTAGGTACTGAAGCTTTCTTT. Encoded protein: CSVVLQGVGTEAFF. Drawing the rest from reference TRBV29-1 and TRBJ1-1, the complete variable domain is SAVISQKPSRDICQRGTSLTIQCQVDSQVTMMFWYRQQPGQSLTLIATANQGSEATYESGFVIDKFPISRPNLTFSTLTVSNMSPEDSSIYLCSVVLQGVGTEAFFGQGTRLTVV.

V usage is TRBV18 and J usage is TRBJ2-1; 11 positions agree with TRBD2. This CDR3 has 17 residues. The V segment lost 1 base and the J segment 5 bases; nucleotides outside the gene matches: 7. CDR1 is KGHSH and CDR2 is LQKENI in the germline V gene. The CDR3 loop reads CASSPRLTSGVHNEQFF. CDR3 coding DNA: TGTGCCAGCTCACCACGGTTGACTAGCGGGGTTCACAATGAGCAGTTCTTC.